This T cell receptor (beta chain) was obtained from a study of control samples from healthy donors and cancer patients. A remark on this clone: Other DNA sequences of this sample code for an identical CDR3.

Looked up from germline, CDR1 is SGDLS and CDR2 is YYNGEE. The CDR3 is 13 residues long. V was clipped by 0 bases and J by 3 bases, with 6 bases between them. TCRdb's copy holds only in-frame clones and misses some; the assay was immunoSEQ multiplex PCR. The data show 60,000 to 65,000 clones, 75% to 85% seen once. This rearrangement joins TRBV9 to TRBJ1-1; no clear D gene. The source is a man in his forties or fifties in good health. Sequenced: blood. The CDR3 protein is CASSVVGDTEAFF. Written as DNA, the CDR3 is TGTGCCAGCAGCGTAGTCGGGGACACTGAAGCTTTCTTT.